Sequencing of this T cell receptor beta chain was carried out in a study of T cells in pancreatic ductal adenocarcinoma. Surgery without prior neoadjuvant therapy was the treatment of the selected pancreatic ductal adenocarcinoma patients. Profiled with immunoSEQ multiplex PCR; TCRdb holds only in-frame clones, not every one. The data hold roughly 100,000 clones, with roughly 96% observed a single time. The CDR3 totals 14 residues. The germline CDR1 and CDR2 sequences are MDHEN and SYDVKM. V lost 6 bases to trimming and J lost 5 bases; unmatched junction nucleotides: 7. The count of this clone is one.

Sample: PBMCs. The gene calls are TRBV28 and TRBJ1-2; 9 bases fit TRBD1. The origin of this receptor is a human donor with pancreatic ductal adenocarcinoma. This CDR3 reads CASRTTGGRYGYTF. The CDR3 DNA reads as TGTGCCAGCAGAACGACAGGGGGAAGATATGGCTACACCTTC.